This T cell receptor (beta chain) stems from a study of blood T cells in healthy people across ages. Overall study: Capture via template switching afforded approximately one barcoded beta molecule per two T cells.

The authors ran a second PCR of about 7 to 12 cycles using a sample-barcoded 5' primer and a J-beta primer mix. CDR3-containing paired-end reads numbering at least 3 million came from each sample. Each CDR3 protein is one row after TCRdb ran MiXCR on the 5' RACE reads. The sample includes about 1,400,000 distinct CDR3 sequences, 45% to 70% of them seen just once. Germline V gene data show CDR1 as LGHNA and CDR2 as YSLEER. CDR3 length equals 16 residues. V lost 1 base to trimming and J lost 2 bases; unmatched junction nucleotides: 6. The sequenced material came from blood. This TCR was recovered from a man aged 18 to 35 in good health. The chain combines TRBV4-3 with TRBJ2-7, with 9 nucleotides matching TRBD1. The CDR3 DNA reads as TGCGCCAGCAGCCAAGGAGTGAGGACAGGGGCCTACGAGCAGTACTTC. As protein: CASSQGVRTGAYEQYF.